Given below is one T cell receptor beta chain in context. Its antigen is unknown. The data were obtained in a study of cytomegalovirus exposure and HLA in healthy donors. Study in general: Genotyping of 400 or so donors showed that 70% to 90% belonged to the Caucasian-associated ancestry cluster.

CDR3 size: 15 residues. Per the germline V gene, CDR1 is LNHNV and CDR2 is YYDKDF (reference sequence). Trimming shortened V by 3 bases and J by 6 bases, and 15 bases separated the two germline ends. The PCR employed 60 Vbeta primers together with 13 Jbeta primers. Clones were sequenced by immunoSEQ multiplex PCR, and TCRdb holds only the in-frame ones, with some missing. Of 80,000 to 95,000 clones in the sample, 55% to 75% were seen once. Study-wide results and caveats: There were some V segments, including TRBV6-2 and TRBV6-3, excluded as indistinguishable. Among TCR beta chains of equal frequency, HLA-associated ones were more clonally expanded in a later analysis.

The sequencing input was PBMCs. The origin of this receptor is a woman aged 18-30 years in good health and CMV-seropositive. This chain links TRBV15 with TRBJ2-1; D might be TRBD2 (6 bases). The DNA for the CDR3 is TGTGCCACCAGCAGTGGGGGTGGGGGGATCAATGAGCAGTTCTTC. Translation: CATSSGGGGINEQFF.